This T cell receptor (beta chain) was identified during a study of cytomegalovirus exposure and HLA in healthy donors (dated by TCRdb to about 2017). For context, the study as a whole: An earlier analysis of several hundred of the donors reported 250 to 350 Gb of sequence data and 117 million unique TCR beta sequences from about 179 million T cells. An early release that covered some 630 HLA-typed donors contained 250 to 350 gigabases of sequencing data and 75 million to 100 million unique TCR sequences. Of the roughly 410 genotyped donors, more than 75% were placed in the genetic ancestry cluster associated with self-reported Caucasian donors. The study aimed to test whether cataloging public T cell receptors could reveal signatures of past pathogen exposure. The T cell repertoires of 666 subjects were profiled by immunosequencing and related to cytomegalovirus serostatus. Besides the first cohort of about 730 subjects, a separate validation cohort made up of 120 different subjects was used. High-throughput TCR immunosequencing, statistical association of individual TCRs with disease status, and machine learning were combined to predict cytomegalovirus infection status. A later analysis re-analyzed previously published TCR beta repertoires from 550 to 700 donors and added high-resolution HLA genotyping to study TCR occurrence patterns. Rather than using new phenotypic data, the later analysis identified candidate immune exposures from TCR beta sequences and from how often those sequences occurred across donors. To decide whether each TCR beta V gene segment behaved as functional or pseudogenic, an earlier analysis of over 500 of the donors relied on high-throughput TCR beta sequencing. Alongside the repertoire data, information on donor age, sex, ethnicity and CMV serostatus was compiled. Genome-wide SNP genotypes for about three fifths of the roughly 670 donors were used in a later genetic analysis, which treated that subset as a discovery cohort. All discovery cohort repertoires had been generated on a single sequencing platform. Class I and class II HLA loci were covered by the typing at four-digit resolution. Typing coverage varied by locus: roughly 629-640 donors for A, B, C, DRB1 and DQB1; approximately 520 for DQA1; around 610 for DPA1; fewer than 480 for DPB1. Four to six DR-DQ haplotypes were handled as single units for association and clustering because linkage in the cohort was strong. Among a few hundred genotyped donors of the cohort, an average of roughly 240,000 unique TCR beta nucleotide sequences were sequenced per donor, roughly 18% of them non-productive.

The CDR3 runs 13 amino acids, cysteine and phenylalanine included. The entry retains the CDR3 DNA only, 39 bases that are in frame from base 1. V is clipped by 4 bases and J by 4 bases, and the sequence between their germline boundaries is 7 bases long. Based on the germline V gene, the CDR1 and CDR2 sequences are ENHRY and SYGVKD. General study outcomes and caveats: The classifier was reported to diagnose cytomegalovirus status with high specificity and sensitivity in both the original and validation cohorts. Linkage disequilibrium might explain the correlated functional status among segregating V segments, but an unknown experimental factor could not be excluded. In vitro tests confirmed that three of the cytomegalovirus-associated TCR beta chains recognize cytomegalovirus antigens. In a later analysis, HLA-associated TCR beta chains showed more clonal expansion and lower generation probabilities than non-associated chains that were equally common. Because the 87-base-pair reads could not distinguish some IMGT-functional V segments, including TRBV6-2 and TRBV6-3, those segments were excluded. Because counts were too low, about 18 rarely observed V segments, including chromosome 9 orphons, were excluded from the earlier analysis of under 650 of the donors. The presence/absence analyses assumed that sequencing depth was roughly uniform across donors, and that assumption may not be true. A group of highly shared sequence variants was considered likely to be a technical artifact of the sequencing pipeline. The authors suggested that the approach could potentially be generalized to other disease states and immunological phenotypes. The study listed 164 TCR beta chains as associated with cytomegalovirus. Specific HLA alleles were associated with more than 15,000 TCR beta sequences at a false discovery rate of 0.05 in a later analysis. The only immune exposure information available for the cohort was CMV serostatus. HLA typing was unavailable for some donors at each locus, so association tests used only the typed subset. An association between a missense DCLRE1C variant and V-gene and J-gene trimming of TCR beta chains was found in a later genetic analysis and replicated in an independent cohort. In an earlier analysis of about 600 of the donors, most TCR beta V segments appeared in productive rearrangements about 87% or about 30% of the time, broadly matching IMGT annotations. In a later genetic analysis, fewer N-insertions in productive TCRs were reported among donors in an Asian-associated ancestry cluster than the approximately 630-donor mean. In a later analysis, TCR association rates were found to vary across HLA loci, with the most associated TCRs seen for DRB1 alleles and the fewest for HLA-C alleles. A further reported finding was that TCR beta sequences accurately predicted the HLA-A and HLA-B alleles for most subjects in the first cohort. Most TCR sequences were observed very rarely across donors, whereas some public TCRs were present in many individuals. The cohort was sequenced for TCR beta chains only, and without alpha or paired-chain data the features that could be detected were limited. In a later analysis, most CMV-associated TCR beta chains were found to appear HLA-restricted, with HLA associations seemingly driven largely by CMV exposure. When HLA alleles, especially DR and DQ, strongly co-occurred, TCR associations were difficult to assign to individual alleles. In a later analysis, several top co-occurrence clusters were reported to appear linked to parvovirus B19, influenza, CMV and Epstein-Barr virus.

Concerning this clone itself: What this receptor recognizes is not known. It has no much larger one-base neighbor in the sample; base qualities were not kept.

Library construction relied on the immunoSEQ multiplex PCR assay. For the multiplex PCR, a mixture combining 60 forward primers for TCR Vbeta segments and 13 reverse primers for TCR Jbeta segments was used. The CDR3 region of rearranged TCR beta genes was amplified from genomic DNA with a multiplex PCR assay. On the Illumina HiSeq System, the amplified TCR beta libraries were sequenced as 87-base-pair reads. Processing in the source paper ran as follows. Across the 500 to 850 repertoires, a later analysis counted around 80 million unique TCR beta chains, roughly 11 million of which were shared by at least two donors. A nearest-neighbor algorithm error-corrected the raw reads and collapsed the reads into unique sequences, merging closely related sequences to remove PCR and sequencing errors. CDR3 sequences were aligned to IMGT reference sequences to assign V, D and J gene segments. Each retained sequence needed at least a six-nucleotide match to both a V gene segment and a J gene segment. A rearrangement was called productive if the CDR3 had no stop codons and remained in frame with V and J, and every other rearrangement was called non-productive. CDR3 was defined by IMGT convention, running from the second conserved V-encoded cysteine to the conserved J-encoded phenylalanine. The earlier analysis of a few hundred of the donors excluded any sequence lacking an unambiguous match to a single V gene segment. In an earlier analysis of approximately 500 of the donors, a V segment was called functional when productive rearrangements were above 56.7%, and segregating when the standard deviation between donors exceeded 5%. To diagnose cytomegalovirus status from the catalog of TCR beta chain sequences, a statistical classification framework was built. In a later analysis, TCR nucleotide sequences were compared against IMGT/GENE-DB human TR gene sequences so that V and J genes could be assigned. In a later analysis, CDR3 sequences and most-parsimonious VDJ recombination scenarios were assigned using the TCRdist pipeline. In a later analysis, each TCR beta chain was defined by its CDR3 amino acid sequence together with its V-gene family, and reads without a unique V-gene family were excluded. A later analysis removed several hundred highly shared, low-generation-probability nucleotide sequences to deal with suspected cross-contamination and a sequencing artifact. A later analysis calculated a clonal expansion index for each public chain from normalized within-repertoire ranks of inferred template counts. Generation probabilities in a later analysis came from a VDJ recombination model fitted to out-of-frame rearrangements, and those results were checked against IGoR. In a later analysis, hypergeometric tests were used to score TCR-TCR, TCR-HLA and TCR-CMV co-occurrence, with a repertoire-size bias correction applied to TCR pairs. In a later analysis, false discovery rates were estimated by permuting HLA or CMV assignments 20 times. In a later analysis, co-occurring TCRs were grouped with DBSCAN, and TCRdist sequence similarity was added when clustering was performed within HLA-allele-positive subsets. Repertoires with fewer than 30,000 or more than 120,000 public chains, plus five repertoires with anomalous nucleotide sharing, were excluded from co-occurrence clustering. The clones in this table, taken by TCRdb from immuneACCESS, are in-frame only. Not every clone is retained; where verified, under half of the shortfall comes from an unresolved V gene, and the cause of the rest is unknown. From that table come the V and J calls and clone size; the DNA was used to work out D and trimming. This sample comprises 130,000 or so clones, about 83% of them detected only once. Roughly 3.6% of the sample is taken by the ten largest.

The cohort comprised some 730 healthy bone marrow donors. All cohort members were sampled while nominally healthy, although unrecorded immune exposures were likely present. The donor tested CMV seronegative and was one of the 352 seronegative cohort members. A peripheral blood sample was collected from each donor, and TCR beta sequencing was performed on peripheral blood mononuclear cells. The Qiagen DNeasy Blood Extraction Kit was used to extract genomic DNA from the blood cell samples. This clonotype originated in a man aged 25 to 40 in good health and CMV-seronegative. The source material was PBMCs. This receptor chain uses TRBV10-3 and TRBJ2-2, with the D gene call left open. The DNA sequence is given as TGTGCCATCAGTGGCAGTGGCACCGGGGAGCTGTTTTTT. Translated, it gives CAISGSGTGELFF.